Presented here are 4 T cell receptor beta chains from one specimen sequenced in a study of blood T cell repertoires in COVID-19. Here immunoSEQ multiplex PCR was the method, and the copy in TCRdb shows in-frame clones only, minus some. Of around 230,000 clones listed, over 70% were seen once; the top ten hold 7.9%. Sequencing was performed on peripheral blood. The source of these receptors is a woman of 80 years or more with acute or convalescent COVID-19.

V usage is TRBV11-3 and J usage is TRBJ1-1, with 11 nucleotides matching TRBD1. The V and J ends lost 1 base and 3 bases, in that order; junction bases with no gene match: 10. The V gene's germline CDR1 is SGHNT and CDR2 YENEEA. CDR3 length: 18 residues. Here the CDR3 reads CASSLGRRTGGSDTEAFF. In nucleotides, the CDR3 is TGTGCCAGCAGCTTAGGGCGGAGGACAGGGGGCTCGGACACTGAAGCTTTCTTT. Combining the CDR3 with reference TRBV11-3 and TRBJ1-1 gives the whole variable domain EAGVVQSPRYKIIEKKQPVAFWCNPISGHNTLYWYLQNLGQGPELLIRYENEEAVDDSQLPKDRFSAERLKGVDSTLKIQPAELGDSAVYLCASSLGRRTGGSDTEAFFGQGTRLTVV.

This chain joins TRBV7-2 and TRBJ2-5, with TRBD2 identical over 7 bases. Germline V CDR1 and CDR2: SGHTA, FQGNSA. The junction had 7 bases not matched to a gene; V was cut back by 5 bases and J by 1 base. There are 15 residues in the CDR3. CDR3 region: CASSPQRGGQETQYF. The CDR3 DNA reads TGTGCCAGCAGCCCCCAGCGGGGAGGCCAAGAGACCCAGTACTTC.

This CDR3 reads CASSLRSPQKTSRTGANVLTF. The CDR3 coding sequence is TGTGCCAGCAGTTTGAGGTCCCCCCAAAAGACTAGTCGGACTGGGGCCAACGTCCTGACTTTC. The chain is built from TRBV27 and TRBJ2-6, with D maybe TRBD2 (6 bases). Germline V gene sequence: CDR1 MNHEY, CDR2 SMNVEV (reference sequence). CDR3 length equals 21 residues. Deletions cut 3 bases from V and 2 bases from J, with 26 bases between.

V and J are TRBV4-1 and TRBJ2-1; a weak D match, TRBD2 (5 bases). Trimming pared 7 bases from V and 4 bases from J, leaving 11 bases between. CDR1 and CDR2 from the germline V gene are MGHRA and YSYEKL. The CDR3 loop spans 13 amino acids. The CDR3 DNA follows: TGCGCCAGCAAGGCGGGCCCATACAATGAGCAGTTCTTC. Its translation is CASKAGPYNEQFF.